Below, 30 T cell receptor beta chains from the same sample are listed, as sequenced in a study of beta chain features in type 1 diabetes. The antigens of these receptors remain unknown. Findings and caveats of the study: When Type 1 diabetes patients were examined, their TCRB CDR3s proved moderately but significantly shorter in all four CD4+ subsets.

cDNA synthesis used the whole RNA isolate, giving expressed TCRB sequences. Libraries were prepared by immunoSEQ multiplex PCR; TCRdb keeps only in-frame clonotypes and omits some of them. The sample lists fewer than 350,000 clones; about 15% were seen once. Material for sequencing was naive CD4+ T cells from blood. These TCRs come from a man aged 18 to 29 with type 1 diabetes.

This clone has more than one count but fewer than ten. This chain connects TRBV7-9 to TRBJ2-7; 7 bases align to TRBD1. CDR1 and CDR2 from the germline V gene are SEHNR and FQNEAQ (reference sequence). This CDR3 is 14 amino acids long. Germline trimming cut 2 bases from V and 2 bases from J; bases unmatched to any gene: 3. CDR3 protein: CASSLRQGPYEQYF. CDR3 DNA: TGTGCCAGCAGCTTACGACAGGGACCCTACGAGCAGTACTTC.

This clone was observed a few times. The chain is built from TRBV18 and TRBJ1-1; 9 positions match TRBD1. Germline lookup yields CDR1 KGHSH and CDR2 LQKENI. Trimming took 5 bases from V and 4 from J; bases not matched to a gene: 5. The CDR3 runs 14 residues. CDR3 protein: CASSAGTGSTEAFF. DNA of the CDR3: TGTGCCAGCTCAGCCGGGACAGGGAGCACTGAAGCTTTCTTT. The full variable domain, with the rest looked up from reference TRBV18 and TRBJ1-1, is NAGVMQNPRHLVRRRGQEARLRCSPMKGHSHVYWYRQLPEEGLKFMVYLQKENIIDESGMPKERFSAEFPKEGPSILRIQQVVRGDSAAYFCASSAGTGSTEAFFGQGTRLTVV.

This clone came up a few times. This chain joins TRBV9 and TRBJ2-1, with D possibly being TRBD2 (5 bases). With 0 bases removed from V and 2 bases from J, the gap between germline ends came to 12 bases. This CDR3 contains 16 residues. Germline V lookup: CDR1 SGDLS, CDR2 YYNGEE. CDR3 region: CASSVVGSATYNEQFF. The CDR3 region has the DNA TGTGCCAGCAGCGTAGTCGGTAGCGCGACCTACAATGAGCAGTTCTTC.

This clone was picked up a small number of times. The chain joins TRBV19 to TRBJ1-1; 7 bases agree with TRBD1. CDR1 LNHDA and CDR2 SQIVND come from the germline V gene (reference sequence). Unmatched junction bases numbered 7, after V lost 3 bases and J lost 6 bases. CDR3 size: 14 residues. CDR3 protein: CASSIKNRGAEAFF. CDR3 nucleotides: TGTGCCAGTAGTATTAAAAACAGGGGCGCTGAAGCTTTCTTT.

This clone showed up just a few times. DNA for the CDR3: TGCAGCTCTATGGACAGGACCTACTATGGCTACACCTTC. Its translation is CSSMDRTYYGYTF. The chain couples TRBV29-1 to TRBJ1-2; 7 bases align to TRBD1. Germline CDR1 SQVTM, CDR2 ANQGSEA. The V segment lost 8 bases and the J segment 3 bases; nucleotides outside the gene matches: 9. The CDR3 runs to 13 residues.

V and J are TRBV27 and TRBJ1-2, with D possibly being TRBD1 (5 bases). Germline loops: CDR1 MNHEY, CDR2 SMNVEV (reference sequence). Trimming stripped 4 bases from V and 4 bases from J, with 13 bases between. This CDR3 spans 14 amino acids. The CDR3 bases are TGTGCCAGCAGTTACGGACCAGGGATCTATGGCTACACCTTC. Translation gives CASSYGPGIYGYTF.

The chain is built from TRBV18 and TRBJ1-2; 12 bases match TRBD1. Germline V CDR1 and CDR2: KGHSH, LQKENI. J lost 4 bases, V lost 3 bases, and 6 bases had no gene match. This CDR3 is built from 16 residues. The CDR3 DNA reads TGTGCCAGCTCACCCTTGGGACAGGGGGCTAGCTATGGCTACACCTTC. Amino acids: CASSPLGQGASYGYTF.

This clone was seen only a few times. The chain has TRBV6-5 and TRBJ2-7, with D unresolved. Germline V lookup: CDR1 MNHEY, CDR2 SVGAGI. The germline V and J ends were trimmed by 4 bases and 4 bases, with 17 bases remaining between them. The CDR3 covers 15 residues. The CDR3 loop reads CASSFERSRIYEQYF. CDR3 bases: TGTGCCAGCAGTTTTGAAAGGTCCAGGATTTACGAGCAGTACTTC.

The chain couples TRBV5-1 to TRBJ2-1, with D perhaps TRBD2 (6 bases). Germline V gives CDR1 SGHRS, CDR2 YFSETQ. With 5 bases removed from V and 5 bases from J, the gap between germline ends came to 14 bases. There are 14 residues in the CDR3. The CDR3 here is CASSPGDSNNEQFF. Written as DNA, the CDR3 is TGCGCCAGCAGTCCCGGGGACTCAAACAATGAGCAGTTCTTC.

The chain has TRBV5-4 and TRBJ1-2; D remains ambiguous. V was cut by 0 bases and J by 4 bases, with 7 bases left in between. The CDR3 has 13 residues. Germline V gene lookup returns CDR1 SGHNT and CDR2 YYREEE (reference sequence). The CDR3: CASSLGQSYGYTF. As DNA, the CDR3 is TGTGCCAGCAGCTTGGGTCAGTCCTATGGCTACACCTTC.

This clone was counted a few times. The CDR3 bases are TGTGCCAGCAGCCTCGGAGGATCGGAAAAACTGTTTTTT. Translating gives CASSLGGSEKLFF. The chain joins TRBV5-6 to TRBJ1-4, with D unresolved. The germline CDR1 and CDR2 sequences are SGHDT and YYEEEE. Trimming left V 4 bases short and J 8 bases short, with 12 bases between. The CDR3 length is 13 residues.

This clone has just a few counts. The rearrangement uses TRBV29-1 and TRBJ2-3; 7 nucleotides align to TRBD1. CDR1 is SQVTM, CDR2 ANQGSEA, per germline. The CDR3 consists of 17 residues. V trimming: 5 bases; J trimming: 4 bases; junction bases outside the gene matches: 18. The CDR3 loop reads CSVYTSQGQGAADTQYF. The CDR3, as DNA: TGCAGCGTTTACACATCACAGGGGCAAGGGGCGGCAGATACGCAGTATTTT.

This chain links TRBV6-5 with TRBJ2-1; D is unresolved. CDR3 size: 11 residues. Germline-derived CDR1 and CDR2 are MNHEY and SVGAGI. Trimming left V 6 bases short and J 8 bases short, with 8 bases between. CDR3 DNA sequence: TGTGCCAGCAGGCGCGCATATGAGCAGTTCTTC. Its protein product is CASRRAYEQFF.

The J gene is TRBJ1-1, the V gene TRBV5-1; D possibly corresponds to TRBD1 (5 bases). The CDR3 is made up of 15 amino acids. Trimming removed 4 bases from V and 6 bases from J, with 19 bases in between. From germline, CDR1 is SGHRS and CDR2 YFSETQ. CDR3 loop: CASSQSGGDIAEAFF. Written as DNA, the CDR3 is TGCGCCAGCAGCCAATCCGGGGGGGATATAGCTGAAGCTTTCTTT.

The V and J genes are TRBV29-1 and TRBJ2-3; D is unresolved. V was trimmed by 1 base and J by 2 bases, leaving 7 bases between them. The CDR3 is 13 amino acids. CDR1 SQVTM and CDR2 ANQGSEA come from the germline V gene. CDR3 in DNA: TGCAGCGTTGAAGCCAGATTCACAGATACGCAGTATTTT. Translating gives CSVEARFTDTQYF.

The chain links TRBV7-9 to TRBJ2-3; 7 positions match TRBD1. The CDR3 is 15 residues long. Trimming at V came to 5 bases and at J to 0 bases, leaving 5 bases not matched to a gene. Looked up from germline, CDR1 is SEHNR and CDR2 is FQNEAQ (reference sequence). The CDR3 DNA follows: TGTGCCAGCAGCCCCTCGGGACAGAGCACAGATACGCAGTATTTT. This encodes CASSPSGQSTDTQYF.

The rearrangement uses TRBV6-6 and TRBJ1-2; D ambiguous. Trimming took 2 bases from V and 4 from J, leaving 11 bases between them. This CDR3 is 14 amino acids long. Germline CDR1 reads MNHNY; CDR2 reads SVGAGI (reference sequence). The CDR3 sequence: CASSYGTELYGYTF. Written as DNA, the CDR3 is TGTGCCAGCAGTTACGGCACAGAACTCTATGGCTACACCTTC.

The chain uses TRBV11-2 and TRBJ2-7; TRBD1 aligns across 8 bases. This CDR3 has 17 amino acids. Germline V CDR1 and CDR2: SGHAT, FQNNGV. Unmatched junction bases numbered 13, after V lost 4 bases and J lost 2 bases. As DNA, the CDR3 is TGTGCCAGCAGCTGGTCCTTAGGACAGGGAGGCCCCTACGAGCAGTACTTC. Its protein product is CASSWSLGQGGPYEQYF.

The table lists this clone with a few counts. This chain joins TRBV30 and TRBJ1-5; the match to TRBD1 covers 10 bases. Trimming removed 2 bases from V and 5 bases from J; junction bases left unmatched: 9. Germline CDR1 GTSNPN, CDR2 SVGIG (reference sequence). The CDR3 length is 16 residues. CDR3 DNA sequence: TGTGCCTGGAGTTCTCGACCGGGACAGGGGTATCAGCCCCAGCATTTT. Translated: CAWSSRPGQGYQPQHF.

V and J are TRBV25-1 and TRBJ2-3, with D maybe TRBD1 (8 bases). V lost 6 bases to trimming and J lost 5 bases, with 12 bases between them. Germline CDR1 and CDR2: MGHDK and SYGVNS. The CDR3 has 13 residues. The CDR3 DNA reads TGTGCCAGCAGAACAGGGGGGGGAGATACGCAGTATTTT. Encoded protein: CASRTGGGDTQYF. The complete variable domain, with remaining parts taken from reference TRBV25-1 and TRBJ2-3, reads EADIYQTPRYLVIGTGKKITLECSQTMGHDKMYWYQQDPGMELHLIHYSYGVNSTEKGDLSSESTVSRIRTEHFPLTLESARPSHTSQYLCASRTGGGDTQYFGPGTRLTVL.

Here the CDR3 reads CASSGTWTGASEKLFF. CDR3 nucleotides: TGCGCCAGCAGCGGGACCTGGACAGGGGCAAGCGAAAAACTGTTTTTT. This rearrangement joins TRBV5-1 to TRBJ1-4; TRBD1 aligns across 9 bases. Trimming cost V 4 bases and J 8 bases; bases outside gene matches: 12. The V gene's germline CDR1 is SGHRS and CDR2 YFSETQ. The CDR3 has 16 residues.

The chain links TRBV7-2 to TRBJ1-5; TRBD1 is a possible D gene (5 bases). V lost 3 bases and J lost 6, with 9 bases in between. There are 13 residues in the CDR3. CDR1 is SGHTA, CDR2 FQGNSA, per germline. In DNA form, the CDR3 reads TGTGCCAGCAGCTTCAGGGCTGTTCAGCCCCAGCATTTT. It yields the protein CASSFRAVQPQHF.

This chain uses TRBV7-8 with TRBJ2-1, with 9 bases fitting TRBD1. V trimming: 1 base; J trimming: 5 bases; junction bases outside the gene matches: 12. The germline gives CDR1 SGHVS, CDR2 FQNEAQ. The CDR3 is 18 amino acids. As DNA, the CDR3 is TGTGCCAGCAGCTTAGGCCCGGGGACAGGGTCTGTGAACAATGAGCAGTTCTTC. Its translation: CASSLGPGTGSVNNEQFF.

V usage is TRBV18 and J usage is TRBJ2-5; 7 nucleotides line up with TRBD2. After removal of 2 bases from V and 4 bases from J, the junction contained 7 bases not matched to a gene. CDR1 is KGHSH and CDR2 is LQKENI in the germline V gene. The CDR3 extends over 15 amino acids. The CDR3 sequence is CASSPVGGSTETQYF. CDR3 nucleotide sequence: TGTGCCAGCTCACCAGTTGGCGGGAGTACAGAGACCCAGTACTTC.

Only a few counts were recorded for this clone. The CDR3 loop reads CASSLLGTGRDEQYF. Written as DNA, the CDR3 is TGTGCCAGCAGTTTATTGGGGACAGGGCGGGACGAGCAGTACTTC. The chain couples TRBV28 to TRBJ2-7; the match to TRBD1 covers 9 bases. This CDR3 spans 15 amino acids. Germline-derived CDR1 and CDR2 are MDHEN and SYDVKM. V lost 1 base and J lost 5; bases outside the gene matches: 6.

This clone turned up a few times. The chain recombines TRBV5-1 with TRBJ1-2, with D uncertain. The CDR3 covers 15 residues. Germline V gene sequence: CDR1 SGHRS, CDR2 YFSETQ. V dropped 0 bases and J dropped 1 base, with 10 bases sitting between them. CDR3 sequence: CASSLAFSNNYGYTF. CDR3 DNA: TGCGCCAGCAGCTTGGCCTTCAGTAATAACTATGGCTACACCTTC. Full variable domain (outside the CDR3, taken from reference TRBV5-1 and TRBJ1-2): KAGVTQTPRYLIKTRGQQVTLSCSPISGHRSVSWYQQTPGQGLQFLFEYFSETQRNKGNFPGRFSGRQFSNSRSEMNVSTLELGDSALYLCASSLAFSNNYGYTFGSGTRLTVV.

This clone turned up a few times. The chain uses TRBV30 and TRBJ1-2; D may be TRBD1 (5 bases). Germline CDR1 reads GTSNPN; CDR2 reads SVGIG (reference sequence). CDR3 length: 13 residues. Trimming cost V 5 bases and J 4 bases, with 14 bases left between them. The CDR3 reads CAWAIGGGYGYTF. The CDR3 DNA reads TGTGCCTGGGCAATCGGGGGTGGCTATGGCTACACCTTC.

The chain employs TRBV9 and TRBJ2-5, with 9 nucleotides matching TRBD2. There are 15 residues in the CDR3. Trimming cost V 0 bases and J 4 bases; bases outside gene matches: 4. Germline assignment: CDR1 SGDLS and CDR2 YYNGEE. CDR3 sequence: CASSVGAGGGETQYF. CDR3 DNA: TGTGCCAGCAGCGTAGGTGCGGGGGGGGGAGAGACCCAGTACTTC.

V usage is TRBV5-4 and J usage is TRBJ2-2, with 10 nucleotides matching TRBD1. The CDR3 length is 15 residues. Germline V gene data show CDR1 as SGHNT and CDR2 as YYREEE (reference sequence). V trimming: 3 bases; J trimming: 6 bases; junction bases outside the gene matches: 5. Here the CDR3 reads CASSSGQGRAGELFF. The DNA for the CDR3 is TGTGCCAGCAGCTCGGGACAGGGGAGGGCCGGGGAGCTGTTTTTT. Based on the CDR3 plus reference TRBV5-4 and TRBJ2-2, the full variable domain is ETGVTQSPTHLIKTRGQQVTLRCSSQSGHNTVSWYQQALGQGPQFIFQYYREEENGRGNFPPRFSGLQFPNYSSELNVNALELDDSALYLCASSSGQGRAGELFFGEGSRLTVL.

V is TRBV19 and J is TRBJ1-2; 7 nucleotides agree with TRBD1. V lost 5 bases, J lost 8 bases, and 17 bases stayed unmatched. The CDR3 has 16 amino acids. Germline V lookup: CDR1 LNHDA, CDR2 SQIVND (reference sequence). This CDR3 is CASSDEGTGQVEGYTF. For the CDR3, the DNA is TGTGCCAGTAGTGACGAAGGCACCGGACAGGTAGAGGGCTACACCTTC.